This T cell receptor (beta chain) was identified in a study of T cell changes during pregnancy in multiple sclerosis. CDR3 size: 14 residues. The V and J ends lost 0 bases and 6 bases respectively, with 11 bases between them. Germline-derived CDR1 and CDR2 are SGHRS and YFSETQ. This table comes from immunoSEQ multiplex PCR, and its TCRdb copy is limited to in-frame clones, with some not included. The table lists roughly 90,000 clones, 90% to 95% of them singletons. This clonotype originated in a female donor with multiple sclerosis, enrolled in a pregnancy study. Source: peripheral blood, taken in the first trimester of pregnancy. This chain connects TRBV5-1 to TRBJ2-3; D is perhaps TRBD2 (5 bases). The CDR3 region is CASSLVAREDTQYF. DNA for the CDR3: TGCGCCAGCAGCTTGGTAGCGAGGGAGGATACGCAGTATTTT.